Shown below are 16 T cell receptor beta chains from a single sample sequenced in a study of cytomegalovirus exposure and HLA in healthy donors listed by TCRdb under 2017. Receptor amplification or capture employed the immunoSEQ multiplex PCR assay. For the multiplex PCR, a mixture combining 60 forward primers for TCR Vbeta segments and 13 reverse primers for TCR Jbeta segments was used. TCRdb took over this immuneACCESS table, retaining in-frame rearrangements with V and J assigned. Such tables are incomplete; in checked studies, under half of the missing clones stem from an unresolved V gene, and the remainder is unexplained. This sample lists about 190,000 clones; 70% to 75% were detected once. Approximately 3.1% of the sample is held by the ten biggest clonotypes. The specimen sequenced was PBMCs. Receptors originate from a woman younger than 45 in good health and CMV-seropositive.

About this clone: This CDR3 is also generated by other DNA sequences in the sample. The gene calls are TRBV5-1 and TRBJ1-1, with 7 bases lining up with TRBD1. The CDR3 loop spans 14 amino acids. Losses at the gene ends were 4 bases for V and 5 bases for J; bases not matched to a gene: 8. The germline V gene has CDR1 SGHRS and CDR2 YFSETQ. In DNA, the CDR3 is TGCGCCAGCAGCGGGGCAGGGGGATATACTGAAGCTTTCTTT. Its protein product is CASSGAGGYTEAFF.

About this clone: This specimen includes other DNA sequences encoding the same CDR3. The V and J genes are TRBV6-1 and TRBJ2-7; 9 positions agree with TRBD2. The germline CDR1 and CDR2 sequences are MNHNS and SASEGT. CDR3 length: 15 amino acids. The J segment lost 3 bases and the V segment lost 1 base, leaving 4 bases of the junction unmatched. DNA of the CDR3: TGTGCCAGCAGTGAAGGACTAGCGGAGAGCTACGAGCAGTACTTC. This encodes CASSEGLAESYEQYF.

The chain uses TRBV5-4 and TRBJ2-7; D is unresolved. CDR1 and CDR2 from the germline V gene are SGHNT and YYREEE (reference sequence). The CDR3 covers 13 residues. Trimming cost V 0 bases and J 4 bases, with 8 bases left between them. CDR3 coding DNA: TGTGCCAGCAGCTTGGGGCAGGTTTACGAGCAGTACTTC. Amino acid sequence: CASSLGQVYEQYF. The full variable domain, with the rest looked up from reference TRBV5-4 and TRBJ2-7, is ETGVTQSPTHLIKTRGQQVTLRCSSQSGHNTVSWYQQALGQGPQFIFQYYREEENGRGNFPPRFSGLQFPNYSSELNVNALELDDSALYLCASSLGQVYEQYFGPGTRLTVT.

In this sample, this clone turned up once. V usage is TRBV19 and J usage is TRBJ1-5; TRBD1 agrees at 7 bases. This CDR3 comprises 18 residues. V lost 5 bases, J lost 3 bases, and 16 bases stayed unmatched. The V gene's germline CDR1 is LNHDA and CDR2 SQIVND (reference sequence). The CDR3 loop reads CASSEEREDRTNNQPQHF. In DNA form, the CDR3 reads TGTGCCAGTAGTGAGGAGAGGGAGGACAGGACGAACAATCAGCCCCAGCATTTT.

With regard to this clone: One junction end disagrees with the germline gene, perhaps due to a read error. V is TRBV6-5 and J is TRBJ2-7; tentatively, D is TRBD1 (5 bases). The CDR3 is made up of 14 amino acids. From germline, CDR1 is MNHEY and CDR2 SVGAGI. The CDR3 DNA reads as TGTGCCATCAGTTTAAGACAGTCCGCCGGCGAGCAGTACTTC. It specifies CAISLRQSAGEQYF.

The chain joins TRBV29-1 to TRBJ1-2, with D perhaps TRBD1 (6 bases). Per germline, CDR1 SQVTM and CDR2 ANQGSEA. V lost 1 base, J lost 3 bases, and 6 bases lay in between. The CDR3 loop spans 12 amino acids. The CDR3 here is CSVEGTDYGYTF. The DNA of the CDR3 is TGCAGCGTTGAAGGGACAGACTATGGCTACACCTTC.

This chain joins TRBV7-2 and TRBJ2-1, with D possibly TRBD2 on 5 matching bases. Trimming removed 5 bases from V and 5 bases from J, with 16 bases in between. The germline V gene encodes CDR1 SGHTA and CDR2 FQGNSA. This CDR3 spans 15 amino acids. CDR3: CASSPRRSQNNEQFF. Here the CDR3 DNA reads TGTGCCAGCAGCCCCCGGAGGTCTCAAAACAATGAGCAGTTCTTC.

This clone was detected only a few times. CDR3 nucleotides: TGTGCCAGCAGCCCAAACCCGACGGACAGGGGTTATGGCTACACCTTC. Protein sequence: CASSPNPTDRGYGYTF. This sequence joins TRBV5-6 and TRBJ1-2; TRBD1 matches at 9 bases. CDR1 is SGHDT, CDR2 YYEEEE, per germline. V shed 4 bases and J 5 bases; nucleotides not matched to a gene: 12. The CDR3 is made up of 16 amino acids.

The CDR3 sequence is CASSQPRQETQYF. In nucleotides, the CDR3 is TGTGCCAGCAGTCAACCCAGACAAGAGACCCAGTACTTC. The rearrangement uses TRBV2 and TRBJ2-5; D not certain. Between the trimmed V and J ends, which lost 5 bases and 2 bases, there was a span of 9 bases. Germline-derived CDR1 and CDR2 are SNHLY and FYNNEI. This CDR3 comprises 13 residues.

The chain links TRBV28 to TRBJ1-4, with 9 bases fitting TRBD1. With V trimmed by 6 bases and J by 8 bases, 10 bases remained unmatched. Per germline, CDR1 MDHEN and CDR2 SYDVKM. The CDR3 has 15 amino acids. The CDR3 nucleotides are TGTGCCAGCAGCCAAACCGGGACAGGGAACGAAAAACTGTTTTTT. It codes for CASSQTGTGNEKLFF.

This sequence joins TRBV7-6 and TRBJ2-1, with D maybe TRBD2 (6 bases). Germline CDR1 and CDR2: SGHVS and FNYEAQ. This CDR3 region has 14 residues. Trimming removed 5 bases at V and 4 bases at J, with 12 bases between. This CDR3 reads CASSLLATYNEQFF. The CDR3 region has the DNA TGTGCCAGCAGCCTCCTAGCGACTTACAATGAGCAGTTCTTC. Based on the CDR3 plus reference TRBV7-6 and TRBJ2-1, the full variable domain is GAGVSQSPRYKVTKRGQDVALRCDPISGHVSLYWYRQALGQGPEFLTYFNYEAQQDKSGLPNDRFSAERPEGSISTLTIQRTEQRDSAMYRCASSLLATYNEQFFGPGTRLTVL.

This clone was recorded only once. The CDR3 DNA reads as TGTGCCAGCTTATCTCTGGGAGGGCCAACCTACGAGCAGTACTTC. Translated: CASLSLGGPTYEQYF. V and J are TRBV28 and TRBJ2-7; 7 nucleotides agree with TRBD2. Germline CDR1 reads MDHEN; CDR2 reads SYDVKM. V shed 8 bases, J shed 2 bases, and the junction held 12 bases outside the gene matches. CDR3 size: 15 residues.

CDR3 sequence reads: CASRANQGEGQPQHF. In DNA, the CDR3 is TGTGCCAGCAGGGCCAACCAGGGGGAAGGACAGCCCCAGCATTTT. J is TRBJ1-5 and V is TRBV6-5; 7 bases match TRBD1. This CDR3 contains 15 residues. Trimming took 6 bases from V and 7 from J; bases not matched to a gene: 12. The germline gives CDR1 MNHEY, CDR2 SVGAGI.

The V call is TRBV18, the J call TRBJ1-2, with TRBD1 identical over 9 bases. V shed 2 bases and J 8 bases; nucleotides not matched to a gene: 9. This CDR3 region has 15 residues. The germline V gene encodes CDR1 KGHSH and CDR2 LQKENI. CDR3 residues: CASSPEGQGRSGYTF. The CDR3 DNA is TGTGCCAGCTCACCAGAGGGACAGGGAAGGTCGGGCTACACCTTC.

The rearrangement links TRBV5-1 to TRBJ1-4; the D gene is possibly TRBD1 (5 bases). CDR1 SGHRS and CDR2 YFSETQ come from the germline V gene. The CDR3 has 14 residues. V was shortened by 2 bases and J by 2 bases, with 7 bases between the two germline ends. The CDR3 DNA follows: TGCGCCAGCAGCTTCGACAGTACTAATGAAAAACTGTTTTTT. Protein: CASSFDSTNEKLFF.

V gene TRBV7-9 combines with J gene TRBJ1-1, with unresolved D. Germline V CDR1 and CDR2: SEHNR, FQNEAQ (reference sequence). The ends were cut back, 1 base at V and 2 bases at J, with 8 bases in the middle. CDR3 size: 14 residues. In nucleotides, the CDR3 is TGTGCCAGCAGCTTAGTTGCCACAAACACTGAAGCTTTCTTT. Encoded protein: CASSLVATNTEAFF.